The 6 T cell receptor beta chains reported below all come from one sample, sequenced in a study of identical twins. TCRdb re-derived calls from the 5' RACE reads in MiXCR, one entry per CDR3 protein. The sample yields some 500,000 distinct CDR3 sequences, 22% seen once. These data were likewise used in another study, on T cells expressing NK-cell markers.

The specimen was CD4+ T cells sorted from blood. The receptors come from a woman aged 18-35 years in good health.

The chain is built from TRBV12-3 or TRBV12-4 and TRBJ2-7, with D perhaps TRBD2 (6 bases). The ends were cut back, 3 bases at V and 6 bases at J, with 9 bases in the middle. CDR3 length: 12 amino acids. CDR3 coding DNA: TGTGCCAGCAGTTTTGGGGGGATCGAGCAGTACTTC. Its translation: CASSFGGIEQYF.

This clonotype has only a few counts. This chain joins TRBV5-1 and TRBJ2-7, with 9 bases lining up with TRBD1. Germline V gene sequence: CDR1 SGHRS, CDR2 YFSETQ. V shed 5 bases and J 2 bases; nucleotides not matched to a gene: 11. The CDR3 sequence is 16 residues long. The CDR3 nucleotides read TGCGCCAGCAGTTCGGGACAGGGCCTTACAACCTACGAGCAGTACTTC. This gives the protein CASSSGQGLTTYEQYF.

The chain is built from TRBV29-1 and TRBJ2-1; the match to TRBD2 covers 9 bases. The CDR3 spans 15 residues. Per germline, CDR1 SQVTM and CDR2 ANQGSEA. J gave up 0 bases and V 2 bases, and 2 bases lay outside the gene matches. The CDR3, as DNA: TGCAGCGTTGAAATAGCGGGGGTCTCCTACAATGAGCAGTTCTTC. It yields the protein CSVEIAGVSYNEQFF.

This clonotype was seen at least ten times. The V and J genes are TRBV28 and TRBJ1-2; a weak D match, TRBD1 (6 bases). Germline V gene lookup returns CDR1 MDHEN and CDR2 SYDVKM. The CDR3 extends over 14 amino acids. The V end was cut by 3 bases, the J end by 8 bases, with 16 bases between. CDR3 nucleotides: TGTGCCAGCAGTTTGGGGTACAGGGTGGGAGGCTACACCTTC. Its protein is CASSLGYRVGGYTF.

The sample holds many counts of this clonotype. This rearrangement joins TRBV10-3 to TRBJ2-6, with D hard to call. CDR1 is ENHRY, CDR2 SYGVKD, per germline. The CDR3 has 15 amino acids. The ends were cut back, 2 bases at V and 2 bases at J, with 7 bases in the middle. The CDR3 DNA sequence: TGTGCCATCAGTGAGGGGGAAACTGGGGCCAACGTCCTGACTTTC. As protein: CAISEGETGANVLTF.

CDR3 in amino acids: CASSLADRETQYF. The CDR3 DNA reads TGTGCCAGCAGTTTAGCAGACCGGGAGACCCAGTACTTC. V usage is TRBV12-3 or TRBV12-4 and J usage is TRBJ2-5; D ambiguous. There are 13 residues in the CDR3. V lost 0 bases and J 5 bases, leaving 7 bases between the germline ends.